The 29 T cell receptor beta chains listed next were all sequenced from one sample in a study of T cell responses to AZD1222 COVID-19 vaccine. Using immunoSEQ multiplex PCR, the repertoire was profiled, and TCRdb retains in-frame clones only, with some absent. The data show more than 85,000 clones, with just under 90% seen just once and around 3.2% held by the top ten. The sequenced sample was peripheral blood, obtained on day 0 of AZD1222 vaccination. These TCRs come from an adult in good health.

V is TRBV6-2 or TRBV6-3 and J is TRBJ2-2; TRBD2 aligns across 16 bases. V trimming: 5 bases; J trimming: 5 bases; junction bases outside the gene matches: 5. The CDR3 runs 17 residues. Germline loops: CDR1 MNHEY, CDR2 SVGEGT. The CDR3 nucleotides are TGTGCCAGCAGTGGGACTAGCGGGGGGGCCGGAACCGGGGAGCTGTTTTTT. This translates into CASSGTSGGAGTGELFF.

This rearrangement joins TRBV24-1 to TRBJ1-1; 8 nucleotides agree with TRBD1. V was pared by 3 bases and J by 5 bases, with 7 bases of the junction left unmatched. Germline V gene data show CDR1 as KGHDR and CDR2 as SFDVKD. The CDR3 sequence is 15 residues long. For the CDR3, the DNA is TGTGCCACCAGTGATCCAGGGGGCGCGGGGACTGAAGCTTTCTTT. It specifies CATSDPGGAGTEAFF.

In this sample, this clone turned up once. This sequence joins TRBV7-9 and TRBJ1-1, with a weak D call TRBD1 (5 bases). The germline V gene has CDR1 SEHNR and CDR2 FQNEAQ (reference sequence). V was cut by 5 bases and J by 8 bases, with 24 bases left in between. The CDR3 runs 16 residues. The CDR3 region is CASSPNRDPGRSEAFF. As DNA, the CDR3 is TGTGCCAGCAGCCCGAACCGGGACCCCGGGCGTTCGGAAGCTTTCTTT.

The V call is TRBV12-3 or TRBV12-4, the J call TRBJ1-4; D remains ambiguous. The CDR3 runs 12 residues. V lost 7 bases, J lost 7 bases, and 10 bases lay in between. The CDR3 here is CASTFGFEKLFF. For the CDR3, the DNA is TGTGCCAGCACCTTCGGTTTTGAAAAACTGTTTTTT.

This clone was detected a few times. This chain connects TRBV7-9 to TRBJ2-7, with no clear D. Germline loops: CDR1 SEHNR, CDR2 FQNEAQ (reference sequence). The CDR3 covers 12 residues. The germline V and J ends were trimmed by 4 bases and 0 bases, with 4 bases remaining between them. The CDR3 spells CASSSSSYEQYF. The CDR3 DNA reads TGTGCCAGCAGCTCCAGCTCCTACGAGCAGTACTTC.

V gene TRBV5-5 combines with J gene TRBJ1-3; unclear D gene. Trimming pared 1 base from V and 6 bases from J, leaving 11 bases between. The germline V gene encodes CDR1 SGHKS and CDR2 YYEKEE (reference sequence). The CDR3 is 14 residues long. The CDR3 region is CASSLFSAINTIYF. The DNA for the CDR3 is TGTGCCAGCAGCTTGTTCTCAGCGATAAACACCATATATTTT.

The rearrangement links TRBV7-3 to TRBJ1-6; 7 bases agree with TRBD1. Germline trimming cut 4 bases from V and 9 bases from J; bases unmatched to any gene: 6. CDR1 is SGHTA, CDR2 FQGTGA, per germline. The CDR3 is made up of 14 amino acids. The CDR3 reads CASSWGQGGSPLHF. CDR3 bases: TGTGCCAGCAGCTGGGGGCAGGGGGGTTCACCCCTCCACTTT. Full variable domain (outside the CDR3, taken from reference TRBV7-3 and TRBJ1-6): GAGVSQTPSNKVTEKGKYVELRCDPISGHTALYWYRQSLGQGPEFLIYFQGTGAADDSGLPNDRFFAVRPEGSVSTLKIQRTERGDSAVYLCASSWGQGGSPLHFGNGTRLTVT.

The chain is built from TRBV18 and TRBJ2-1, with D perhaps matching TRBD1 (6 bases). CDR1 is KGHSH and CDR2 is LQKENI in the germline V gene. The CDR3 covers 12 residues. Trimming cost V 5 bases and J 6 bases, with 8 bases left between them. CDR3 sequence (DNA): TGTGCCAGCTCAATACAGGGCAATGAGCAGTTCTTC. Translating it yields CASSIQGNEQFF.

The CDR3 loop reads CAISESLTVGMTQHF. The CDR3 nucleotides read TGTGCCATCAGTGAGTCGCTAACGGTGGGCATGACCCAGCATTTT. This chain connects TRBV10-3 to TRBJ1-5; unclear D gene. The CDR3 runs to 15 residues. V was pared by 0 bases and J by 11 bases, with 17 bases between. CDR1 and CDR2 (germline): ENHRY, SYGVKD.

This chain's CDR3 is CASSPRVTDPQFF. The DNA of the CDR3 is TGTGCCAGCAGCCCAAGGGTGACAGACCCACAGTTCTTC. This chain joins TRBV6-2 or TRBV6-3 and TRBJ2-1; possibly TRBD1 for D (5 bases). Per the germline V gene, CDR1 is MNHEY and CDR2 is SVGEGT. The CDR3 is 13 residues long. Trimming removed 6 bases at V and 13 bases at J, with 19 bases between.

This chain connects TRBV6-5 to TRBJ1-2; no firm D call. The CDR3 is 10 amino acids. Germline V gene sequence: CDR1 MNHEY, CDR2 SVGAGI. Trimming cost V 10 bases and J 6 bases, with 9 bases left between them. The CDR3 nucleotides read TGTGCCACCGCCCGCCATGGCTACACCTTC. Translated, it gives CATARHGYTF.

The chain has TRBV7-2 and TRBJ2-5; TRBD2 is a possible D gene (6 bases). This CDR3 has 14 amino acids. V shed 1 base and J shed 5 bases, with 11 bases lying between them. CDR1 is SGHTA, CDR2 FQGNSA, per germline. The CDR3 reads CASSLGGIGETQYF. The CDR3, as DNA: TGTGCCAGCAGCTTAGGCGGGATAGGGGAGACCCAGTACTTC.

This chain joins TRBV6-5 and TRBJ1-2, with TRBD1 matching over 12 bases. The germline V gene encodes CDR1 MNHEY and CDR2 SVGAGI. Unmatched junction bases numbered 12, after V lost 4 bases and J lost 12 bases. The CDR3 runs to 15 residues. CDR3 nucleotide sequence: TGTGCCAGCAGTTTTTCCGGGACAGGGGGCGGCACCGACACCTTC. Translated: CASSFSGTGGGTDTF.

Regarding this clone: In the same sample, other DNA sequences code for this CDR3. The chain combines TRBV6-2 or TRBV6-3 with TRBJ2-7, with D hard to call. The CDR3 sequence is 11 residues long. Trimming stripped 5 bases from V and 4 bases from J, with 6 bases between. The germline V gene encodes CDR1 MNHEY and CDR2 SVGEGT. The CDR3 DNA follows: TGTGCCAGCAGTGACCTATACGAGCAGTACTTC. Translation: CASSDLYEQYF.

The chain recombines TRBV28 with TRBJ2-1; the match to TRBD2 covers 9 bases. The trim removed 3 bases at V and 6 bases at J, leaving 6 bases unmatched. The length of the CDR3 is 15 residues. Germline values: CDR1 MDHEN, CDR2 SYDVKM. Here the CDR3 DNA reads TGTGCCAGCAGTTTCCCGCTAGCGGGGTTCAATGAGCAGTTCTTC. Its translation is CASSFPLAGFNEQFF.

V and J are TRBV5-4 and TRBJ1-6; no definite D call. This CDR3 is 13 amino acids long. V lost 4 bases and J 13 bases, leaving 15 bases between the germline ends. Germline values: CDR1 SGHNT, CDR2 YYREEE (reference sequence). The CDR3 DNA reads TGTGCCAGCAGCCTGGCGGCGCGAGTGCCCCTCCACTTT. Translated: CASSLAARVPLHF.

The chain joins TRBV6-5 to TRBJ1-2, with 11 bases that match TRBD1. The CDR3 is 14 amino acids. From germline, CDR1 is MNHEY and CDR2 SVGAGI. Unmatched junction bases numbered 5, after V lost 7 bases and J lost 4 bases. The CDR3: CASILGQGGYGYTF. CDR3 DNA: TGTGCCAGCATCCTGGGACAGGGGGGCTATGGCTACACCTTC.

CDR3 loop: CASSLGGPSTDTQYF. CDR3 DNA sequence: TGTGCCAGCAGCTTAGGGGGGCCCAGCACAGATACGCAGTATTTT. The chain employs TRBV2 and TRBJ2-3; D is perhaps TRBD1 or TRBD2 (6 bases each). V lost 6 bases and J lost 0, with 13 bases in between. The CDR3 is 15 amino acids. Per germline, CDR1 SNHLY and CDR2 FYNNEI.

The V call is TRBV3-1 (or the pseudogene TRBV3-2), the J call TRBJ1-6; perhaps TRBD1 as D (6 bases). The germline CDR1 and CDR2 sequences are LGHDT and YNNKEL (reference sequence). The CDR3 covers 15 residues. V lost 1 base and J lost 10, with 14 bases in between. CDR3 nucleotides: TGTGCCAGCAGCCAAGTGGGGGGGGCGGTCTCACCCCTCCACTTT. Amino acids: CASSQVGGAVSPLHF.

The genes are TRBV6-1 and TRBJ1-6; weak D call: TRBD1 (5 bases). Germline lookup yields CDR1 MNHNS and CDR2 SASEGT. The V end was cut by 2 bases, the J end by 4 bases, with 9 bases between. The CDR3 is made up of 15 amino acids. In DNA form, the CDR3 reads TGTGCCAGCAGTGAATCGTCAGGGTATAATTCACCCCTCCACTTT. Residues: CASSESSGYNSPLHF.

The genes are TRBV4-1 and TRBJ1-6, with D unresolved. Trimming removed 1 base at V and 2 bases at J, with 9 bases between. Germline V gene sequence: CDR1 MGHRA, CDR2 YSYEKL. This CDR3 region has 16 residues. The CDR3 protein is CASSQVPAPYNSPLHF. CDR3 nucleotide sequence: TGCGCCAGCAGCCAAGTTCCAGCCCCCTATAATTCACCCCTCCACTTT.

This clone has only a few counts. The chain uses TRBV28 and TRBJ2-5; maybe TRBD2 (7 bases). Trimming removed 10 bases at V and 0 bases at J, with 21 bases between. This CDR3 region has 16 residues. Per the germline V gene, CDR1 is MDHEN and CDR2 is SYDVKM. Here the CDR3 DNA reads TGTGCCACCCACGGGGGGCGGGGTTCGTACCAAGAGACCCAGTACTTC. Protein: CATHGGRGSYQETQYF.

The chain links TRBV28 to TRBJ1-6, with D possibly being TRBD1 (5 bases). This CDR3 contains 16 residues. Per the germline V gene, CDR1 is MDHEN and CDR2 is SYDVKM. With 3 bases removed from V and 5 bases from J, the gap between germline ends came to 14 bases. Here the CDR3 DNA reads TGTGCCAGCAGTTTCCTTCCGGACACAAATAATTCACCCCTCCACTTT. Amino acids: CASSFLPDTNNSPLHF.

The V call is TRBV5-6, the J call TRBJ1-6; D is perhaps TRBD1 (6 bases). Germline values: CDR1 SGHDT, CDR2 YYEEEE. Trimming shortened V by 4 bases and J by 15 bases, and 17 bases separated the two germline ends. CDR3 length: 13 residues. The CDR3 sequence: CASSPDRNQNLHF. The CDR3 DNA follows: TGTGCCAGCAGCCCCGACAGGAATCAGAACCTCCACTTT.

The chain recombines TRBV7-4 with TRBJ1-4, with 7 bases lining up with TRBD1. Germline V gives CDR1 SGHVT, CDR2 SQSDAQ. With V trimmed by 4 bases and J by 0 bases, 8 bases remained unmatched. This CDR3 comprises 17 residues. The CDR3 loop is CASSYGTEKATNEKLFF. The CDR3 nucleotides read TGTGCCAGCAGCTACGGGACAGAGAAGGCAACTAATGAAAAACTGTTTTTT.

The V call is TRBV7-6, the J call TRBJ1-5, with D possibly TRBD1 on 5 matching bases. Trimming removed 6 bases from V and 7 bases from J, with 10 bases in between. CDR3 length: 12 amino acids. Germline V gene lookup returns CDR1 SGHVS and CDR2 FNYEAQ. The CDR3 bases are TGTGCCAGCAGTTCCTACAGGCAGCCCCAGCATTTT. Amino acids: CASSSYRQPQHF.

The J gene is TRBJ2-7, the V gene TRBV27; D not resolved. The V gene's germline CDR1 is MNHEY and CDR2 SMNVEV (reference sequence). The V and J ends lost 5 bases and 0 bases respectively, with 14 bases between them. This CDR3 region has 15 residues. The DNA for the CDR3 is TGTGCCAGCAGTCCCGAAAGAAGGCTCTCCTACGAGCAGTACTTC. It specifies CASSPERRLSYEQYF.

V and J are TRBV19 and TRBJ2-7; tentatively, D is TRBD1 (6 bases). CDR1 is LNHDA, CDR2 SQIVND, per germline (reference sequence). The CDR3 contains 15 residues. Trimming left V 5 bases short and J 6 bases short, with 20 bases between. The CDR3 nucleotides read TGTGCCAGTAGTGCGGACTTGGGGACAAGCGCCGAGCAGTACTTC. As protein: CASSADLGTSAEQYF.

This clone was seen a handful of times. The CDR3 spells CAIKGQGDTYEQYF. The CDR3 coding sequence is TGTGCCATCAAGGGACAGGGAGACACCTACGAGCAGTACTTC. The gene calls are TRBV10-3 and TRBJ2-7, with TRBD1 matching over 9 bases. Germline CDR1 ENHRY, CDR2 SYGVKD. Germline trimming cut 7 bases from V and 2 bases from J; bases unmatched to any gene: 6. The CDR3 sequence is 14 residues long.